One and the same sample provided the 9 T cell receptor beta chains below, sequenced in a study of cytomegalovirus exposure and HLA in healthy donors. 13 Jbeta primers and 60 Vbeta primers were used for the PCR. Using immunoSEQ multiplex PCR, the repertoire was profiled, and TCRdb retains in-frame clones only, with some absent. This sample has tens of thousands of clones, with around 74% found just once. Source material: PBMCs. The source is a male donor in good health and CMV-seropositive.

Only one count was recorded for this clone. V and J are TRBV19 and TRBJ1-5; the match to TRBD1 covers 11 bases. The CDR3 consists of 15 residues. Unmatched junction bases numbered 8, after V lost 9 bases and J lost 4 bases. Germline-derived CDR1 and CDR2 are LNHDA and SQIVND (reference sequence). CDR3 region: CARRTRDRGNQPQHF. The CDR3 region has the DNA TGTGCCAGGCGAACCCGGGACAGGGGGAATCAGCCCCAGCATTTT.

This sequence joins TRBV7-6 and TRBJ2-3, with 9 bases aligning to TRBD2. The junction had 12 bases not matched to a gene; V was cut back by 6 bases and J by 2 bases. This CDR3 spans 17 amino acids. The germline V gene has CDR1 SGHVS and CDR2 FNYEAQ. As DNA, the CDR3 is TGTGCCAGCAGTCCTCGTCCGGGCGGGGGGGCCACAGATACGCAGTATTTT. Translating it yields CASSPRPGGGATDTQYF.

This clone was seen only a few times. The chain combines TRBV5-1 with TRBJ1-5; D remains unclear. This CDR3 contains 14 residues. V gave up 0 bases and J gave up 4 bases, with 8 bases separating them. Germline CDR1 and CDR2: SGHRS and YFSETQ. The CDR3, as DNA: TGCGCCAGCAGCTTGGACAGTCAGAATCAGCCCCAGCATTTT. Translation gives CASSLDSQNQPQHF.

V usage is TRBV4-3 and J usage is TRBJ2-7; 8 bases match TRBD1. The V and J ends lost 3 bases and 5 bases, in that order; junction bases with no gene match: 6. The CDR3 has 14 amino acids. Germline-derived CDR1 and CDR2 are LGHNA and YSLEER. The CDR3 loop is CASSHGRGRDEQYF. In DNA form, the CDR3 reads TGCGCCAGCAGCCATGGCAGGGGGCGCGACGAGCAGTACTTC.

CDR3 DNA: TGTGCCACCAGCAGCGGACTAGCGGGGAATACGCAGTATTTT. Protein: CATSSGLAGNTQYF. This sequence joins TRBV15 and TRBJ2-3; 12 positions match TRBD2. The CDR3 is made up of 14 amino acids. The V gene end was trimmed by 3 bases and the J gene end by 7 bases; junction bases not matched to a gene: 2. Germline assignment: CDR1 LNHNV and CDR2 YYDKDF (reference sequence).

V usage is TRBV5-6 and J usage is TRBJ2-3, with a weak D call TRBD2 (6 bases). Looked up from germline, CDR1 is SGHDT and CDR2 is YYEEEE. V shed 4 bases and J shed 6 bases, with 15 bases lying between them. This CDR3 spans 14 amino acids. The CDR3 loop is CASSTGVGPDTQYF. The CDR3 DNA follows: TGTGCCAGCAGCACGGGGGTGGGCCCTGATACGCAGTATTTT.

This rearrangement joins TRBV2 to TRBJ1-6, with a tentative D call TRBD1 (6 bases). The germline V gene encodes CDR1 SNHLY and CDR2 FYNNEI. This CDR3 comprises 16 residues. The ends were cut back, 3 bases at V and 9 bases at J, with 18 bases in the middle. CDR3 DNA sequence: TGTGCCAGCAGTGATGGGGGCTCACCGAAGGGTTCACCCCTCCACTTT. It translates to CASSDGGSPKGSPLHF.

The chain joins TRBV2 to TRBJ1-4; weak D call: TRBD1 (5 bases). Germline CDR1 SNHLY, CDR2 FYNNEI. Between the trimmed V and J ends, which lost 2 bases and 3 bases, there was a span of 16 bases. The CDR3 spans 17 residues. The CDR3 sequence: CASSERLGGVPNEKLFF. The DNA of the CDR3 is TGTGCCAGCAGTGAACGCCTGGGGGGAGTGCCTAATGAAAAACTGTTTTTT.

The V call is TRBV7-2, the J call TRBJ1-2, with D tentatively TRBD1 (6 bases). Per germline, CDR1 SGHTA and CDR2 FQGNSA. The CDR3 has 15 amino acids. V was shortened by 5 bases and J by 8 bases, with 21 bases between the two germline ends. CDR3 coding DNA: TGTGCCAGCAGCCCCGGGTGGGGGGGGGCGTTCGGCTACACCTTC. Amino acid sequence: CASSPGWGGAFGYTF.